This T cell receptor beta chain was retrieved from a study of blood T cell repertoires in COVID-19. Study-wide background: Samples came from the United States, Italy and Spain, spanning acute and convalescent COVID-19. From T cells, B-cell-depleted T cells, or PBMCs came the material, which was cDNA or gDNA.

Germline V gene lookup returns CDR1 SGHVS and CDR2 FQNEAQ. The CDR3 length is 13 residues. The V end lost 5 bases, the J end lost 11 bases, and 13 bases lay between the germline ends. As handled by the study authors: Nucleated cell number was recorded as an estimate derived from reference gene primer amplification. Sequencing was performed with immunoSEQ multiplex PCR; in TCRdb, only in-frame clones are kept and a portion is missing. V, J and clone size were drawn from that table, and D and trimming were deduced from the DNA. The repertoire has roughly 60,000 clones, 80% to 90% of them found once; the top ten carry roughly 1.2%.

The receptor comes from a man aged 40-55 years with acute or convalescent COVID-19. The V gene is TRBV7-8, the J gene TRBJ1-6; the D is unclear. The sequenced sample consisted of peripheral blood. The CDR3 loop reads CASSPNTKPPLHF. The CDR3 DNA is TGTGCCAGCAGCCCCAATACGAAGCCACCCCTCCACTTT.